The rows below give T cell receptor beta chains drawn from one sample of a study of blood T cell repertoires in COVID-19. Sequenced by immunoSEQ multiplex PCR; TCRdb stores in-frame clones only, minus some. The sample includes 200,000 to 250,000 clones, 82% of them seen just once. The sample consisted of peripheral blood. The receptors were sampled from a woman between 40 and 50 years old with acute or convalescent COVID-19. Each CDR3 is given with its conserved first and last residue. A D gene is named only where the DNA matches it firmly. Size tells how often a clone was seen (once, few, many) or the class of an expanded clone, and some rows leave it out.

TGTGCCAGCAGCCCTCGGGGGGGGGCAAGAAATGAGCAGTTCTTC	CASSPRGGARNEQFF	TRBJ2-1	TRBV7-3	.	TRBD2
TGTGCCAGCAGCGCACAAAGAGGAGGGTTTGGCTACACCTTC	CASSAQRGGFGYTF	TRBJ1-2	TRBV9	.	.
TGTGCCAGCAGCTTAGTAGGGGGAGGGGGCTACGAGCAGTACTTC	CASSLVGGGGYEQYF	TRBJ2-7	TRBV7-2	.	.
TGTGCCAGCAGCCAAGATCTCGGCAGGGGTGGCTATGGCTACACCTTC	CASSQDLGRGGYGYTF	TRBJ1-2	TRBV3-1/TRBV3-2	.	.
TGTGCCAGCAGTGATTGGCAGGGGGCTCGACAGCCCCAGCATTTT	CASSDWQGARQPQHF	TRBJ1-5	TRBV6-1	.	TRBD1
TGTGCCAGCAGACCCGAAGCAGGGTACAATGAGCAGTTCTTC	CASRPEAGYNEQFF	TRBJ2-1	TRBV6-5	.	.
TGCAGCGTTAAATGGAGGGGATCAAACACTGAAGCTTTCTTT	CSVKWRGSNTEAFF	TRBJ1-1	TRBV29-1	once	.
TGTGCCACCTCCAGACTAGCGGGGGCCCGGGGGGGCACCGGGGAGCTGTTTTTT	CATSRLAGARGGTGELFF	TRBJ2-2	TRBV24-1	.	TRBD2
TGTGCCACCAGCAGCGGGGTCGGGGTCTACAATGAGCAGTTCTTC	CATSSGVGVYNEQFF	TRBJ2-1	TRBV15	.	.
TGTGCCAGTAGTACTCCGGGACTAGCACCCCATGAGCAGTTCTTC	CASSTPGLAPHEQFF	TRBJ2-1	TRBV19	.	TRBD2
TGCGCCAGCAGCCAAGATAAGGGGCTAGCGGGGAATGAGCAGTTCTTC	CASSQDKGLAGNEQFF	TRBJ2-1	TRBV4-3	.	TRBD2
TGTGCCAGCAGTCCCAACGCCGGGGGACTAGCGGGCTCCTACGAGCAGTACTTC	CASSPNAGGLAGSYEQYF	TRBJ2-7	TRBV6-6	.	TRBD2
TGTGCCAGCAGCCCCCGACTAGCGGGAGTGAGTGAGCAGTACTTC	CASSPRLAGVSEQYF	TRBJ2-7	TRBV7-9	many	TRBD2
TGTGCCAGCAGCTTTGGTACTGGTTCTAACTATGGCTACACCTTC	CASSFGTGSNYGYTF	TRBJ1-2	TRBV11-1	.	.
TGTGCCAGCAGTACCCGGGACAGGGGGTTTTCCTACGAGCAGTACTTC	CASSTRDRGFSYEQYF	TRBJ2-7	TRBV28	.	TRBD1
TGTGCCAGCAGTTTCGACAGGGGTTTGTGGCAGTACTTC	CASSFDRGLWQYF	TRBJ2-7	TRBV6-2/TRBV6-3	.	TRBD1
TGTGCCAGCAACCCTCCAGGCCGAGGGGAGACCCAGTACTTC	CASNPPGRGETQYF	TRBJ2-5	TRBV11-2	.	.
TGTGCCATCAAACAGGGGGAGTTGAACACTGAAGCTTTCTTT	CAIKQGELNTEAFF	TRBJ1-1	TRBV10-3	.	TRBD1
TGTGCCAGCAGCGGTACGGGAGGAGGGAATTCACCCCTCCACTTT	CASSGTGGGNSPLHF	TRBJ1-6	TRBV2	.	.
TGTGCCAGCAGCTACGGGACAGGGGGATCGTACGAGCAGTACTTC	CASSYGTGGSYEQYF	TRBJ2-7	TRBV7-8	.	TRBD1
TGCAGTGCTAAGCCCACAGATACGCAGTATTTT	CSAKPTDTQYF	TRBJ2-3	TRBV20-1	.	.
TGTGCCAGCAGCTCCTGGAGGGACAGGGGGTCTGGCGAGCAGTACTTC	CASSSWRDRGSGEQYF	TRBJ2-7	TRBV7-2	.	TRBD1
TGTGCCAGCAGTTTGAGCGGGAAACCAACCGGGGAGCTGTTTTTT	CASSLSGKPTGELFF	TRBJ2-2	TRBV28	.	TRBD2
TGTGCCAGCAGCTCCACTCGTAATTCACCCCTCCACTTT	CASSSTRNSPLHF	TRBJ1-6	TRBV11-2	.	.
TGTGCCAGCAGCTTAGGATTTAGGGGTGGCTACACCTTC	CASSLGFRGGYTF	TRBJ1-2	TRBV7-2	.	.
TGTGCCAGCAGCTTAGCCCAGTACAATGAGCAGTTCTTC	CASSLAQYNEQFF	TRBJ2-1	TRBV7-9	.	.
TGTGCCAGCAGCGCCGTGACTGAAGCTTTCTTT	CASSAVTEAFF	TRBJ1-1	TRBV9	.	.
TGTGCCAGCTCACCGGGAGGCTACGAGCAGTACTTC	CASSPGGYEQYF	TRBJ2-7	TRBV18	.	.
TGCAGCGTTCCACACGACAGGGGTAAATCCACCTTC	CSVPHDRGKSTF	TRBJ1-2	TRBV29-1	.	TRBD1
TGCGCCAGCAGCTTGTCAGTCAAGTCCTACGAGCAGTACTTC	CASSLSVKSYEQYF	TRBJ2-7	TRBV5-1	.	.
TGTGCCAGCAGTACCGGCGGGAGGGAGACAGATACGCAGTATTTT	CASSTGGRETDTQYF	TRBJ2-3	TRBV2	.	TRBD2
TGTGCCAGCAGCCACGACACCGGGGTAGCTTTCTTT	CASSHDTGVAFF	TRBJ1-1	TRBV9	.	.
TGTGCCAGCTCACCTCGAGCGGACTCCACTGGAAACACCATATATTTT	CASSPRADSTGNTIYF	TRBJ1-3	TRBV18	.	.
TGTGCCAGCAGCTTAGGCCCCCGACTAGCGGGGGCCTACGAGCAGTACTTC	CASSLGPRLAGAYEQYF	TRBJ2-7	TRBV7-6	.	TRBD2
TGTGCCAGCAGCTTAAGGTCGGGAAACATTCAGTACTTC	CASSLRSGNIQYF	TRBJ2-4	TRBV7-9	.	.
TGTGCCAGCACCTCAAACAGGGGACCCTCCTACGAGCAGTACTTC	CASTSNRGPSYEQYF	TRBJ2-7	TRBV5-5	.	TRBD1
TGTGCCCACGGAGAATTTCGACAGAACGAAAAACTGTTTTTT	CAHGEFRQNEKLFF	TRBJ1-4	TRBV30	.	.
TGCGCCAGCAGCCAGACGCTAGCGGGACTCTCCTACAATGAGCAGTTCTTC	CASSQTLAGLSYNEQFF	TRBJ2-1	TRBV4-3	.	TRBD2
TGTGCCAGCAGCCCTTCGTCGAGCCCAGAGCAGTACTTC	CASSPSSSPEQYF	TRBJ2-7	TRBV6-2/TRBV6-3	few	.
TGTGCCACCAGCCCCCGACAGGCCCATCTCTACGAGCAGTACTTC	CATSPRQAHLYEQYF	TRBJ2-7	TRBV24-1	.	.
TGTGCCAGCTCAGGGTCGTCGCAGGGGAGCGGCTACACCTTC	CASSGSSQGSGYTF	TRBJ1-2	TRBV18	.	.
TGCAGCGTTGAGGGACAGAGATACGAGCAGTACTTC	CSVEGQRYEQYF	TRBJ2-7	TRBV29-1	once	TRBD1
TGTGCCAGTAGTATAAGGGAGAAACTGTTTTTT	CASSIREKLFF	TRBJ1-4	TRBV19	.	.
.	CASSKVVGSGAPYEQYF	TRBJ2-7	TRBV21-1	.	.
TGTGCCAGCAGAACGGGACTAGCGGGGGGGGATACGCAGTATTTT	CASRTGLAGGDTQYF	TRBJ2-3	TRBV2	.	TRBD2
TGTGCCACCAGGGACAGCTCCTACAATGAGCAGTTCTTC	CATRDSSYNEQFF	TRBJ2-1	TRBV24-1	.	.
TGCGCCAGCAGCTTGGGACTGTTCTCCTACGAGCAGTACTTC	CASSLGLFSYEQYF	TRBJ2-7	TRBV5-1	.	.
TGTGCCAGCAGCTCCCCGGGGAACTACAATGAGCAGTTCTTC	CASSSPGNYNEQFF	TRBJ2-1	TRBV28	.	.
TGTGCCAGCAGCCCGGGAGGGGGGCGAGATACTGAAGCTTTCTTT	CASSPGGGRDTEAFF	TRBJ1-1	TRBV7-3	few	.
TGTGCCAGCAGCCTAAACTCCTACAATGAGCAGTTCTTC	CASSLNSYNEQFF	TRBJ2-1	TRBV11-3	.	.
TGTGCCAGTAACACAGGGGGCACTCAGCCCCAGCATTTT	CASNTGGTQPQHF	TRBJ1-5	TRBV19	.	TRBD1
TGTGCCAGCAGTTTTGTCGGGGACACCCAGAACGAGCAGTACTTC	CASSFVGDTQNEQYF	TRBJ2-7	TRBV6-5	.	.
TGTGCCAGCACCAACAGAACTATGGGACAGGGGATCTATGGCTACACCTTC	CASTNRTMGQGIYGYTF	TRBJ1-2	TRBV21-1	.	.
TGTGCCAGCAGTGGCGAAGCGGGGGGCAGCACAGATACGCAGTATTTT	CASSGEAGGSTDTQYF	TRBJ2-3	TRBV6-4	.	TRBD2